The entry that follows covers one T cell receptor beta chain sequence. Ophthalmopathy in the donors was of moderate-to-severe activity, with CAS ≥3, NOSPECS ≥4 and duration under 3 months. Pregnancy or lactation, uncontrolled infections and other autoimmune diseases were grounds for excluding patients. This sample stems from a study of Graves' ophthalmopathy and Graves' hyperthyroidism. The CDR3 length is 15 residues. Between the trimmed V and J ends, which lost 3 bases and 0 bases, there was a span of 11 bases. Germline V lookup: CDR1 PRHDT, CDR2 FYEKMQ (reference sequence). TCR beta CDR3 regions were amplified from RNA transcripts. HTBI-primed RT-PCR formed the first round, and a multiplex PCR formed the second. TCRdb passed the multiplex PCR reads through MiXCR, listing each CDR3 protein once. This sample carries almost 750,000 distinct CDR3 sequences, around 40% of them seen once, and the ten largest clones take 40% to 45%.

The chain has TRBV13 and TRBJ1-1; D unresolved. The sequence was collected from an adult man with Graves' ophthalmopathy. The sample taken for sequencing was peripheral blood. CDR3 sequence reads: CASSFSQTVNTEAFF. The CDR3 DNA reads as TGTGCCAGCAGCTTCTCACAGACGGTGAACACTGAAGCTTTCTTT.